This T cell receptor beta chain emerged from a study of cytomegalovirus exposure and HLA in healthy donors. Primers included in the PCR were 60 Vbeta and 13 Jbeta primers. Method: immunoSEQ multiplex PCR; TCRdb's copy keeps in-frame clones and lacks some. The table records around 150,000 clones, roughly 70% of them present only once. The CDR3 is 15 residues long. The V end lost 1 base, the J end lost 3 bases, and 12 bases lay between the germline ends. CDR1 and CDR2 (germline): SEHNR, FQNEAQ (reference sequence). The TCR was taken from a woman aged 45-65 years in good health and CMV-seropositive. Source material: PBMCs. V usage is TRBV7-9 and J usage is TRBJ1-1; tentative D call: TRBD1 (5 bases). The CDR3: CASSLGGGRDTEAFF. The CDR3 nucleotides are TGTGCCAGCAGCTTAGGCGGGGGTCGAGACACTGAAGCTTTCTTT. The full variable domain, rest sourced from reference TRBV7-9 and TRBJ1-1, is DTGVSQNPRHKITKRGQNVTFRCDPISEHNRLYWYRQTLGQGPEFLTYFQNEAQLEKSRLLSDRFSAERPKGSFSTLEIQRTEQGDSAMYLCASSLGGGRDTEAFFGQGTRLTVV.